The rows below give T cell receptor beta chains drawn from one sample of a study of neoadjuvant anti-PD-1 for oral cavity cancer. Clones were read by immunoSEQ multiplex PCR, and TCRdb kept only the in-frame ones, dropping some. This sample has around 6,900 clones, with 74% found just once. The starting material was PBMCs, obtained before nivolumab (anti-PD-1) treatment. The source of these receptors is a person aged 40-85 years with oral cavity squamous cell carcinoma. The CDR3 runs from the conserved cysteine through the conserved F or W. The D gene is left open where the match is weak. Some rows mark clone size as missing; the rest say once, few, many or name a class of expanded clone.

d_call	v_call	j_call	clone_size	cdr3_aa	cdr3_nt
TRBD1	TRBV23-1	TRBJ2-7	.	CASSQRTGETYEQYF	TGCGCCAGCAGTCAACGGACAGGGGAGACCTACGAGCAGTACTTC
.	TRBV19	TRBJ1-6	.	CASSRTVNSPLHF	TGTGCCAGTAGTAGGACAGTAAATTCACCCCTCCACTTT
.	TRBV4-3	TRBJ1-2	.	CASSQDLTVNYGYTF	TGCGCCAGCAGCCAAGATCTGACTGTTAACTATGGCTACACCTTC
TRBD1	TRBV19	TRBJ2-1	.	CASKDQGDEQFF	TGTGCCAGTAAAGATCAGGGGGATGAGCAGTTCTTC
TRBD2	TRBV6-5	TRBJ2-1	.	CAVSGLAPNEQFF	TGTGCCGTCAGCGGACTAGCGCCTAATGAGCAGTTCTTC
.	TRBV6-6	TRBJ2-7	.	CASSYPTPEQYF	TGTGCCAGCAGTTACCCCACCCCCGAGCAGTACTTC
.	TRBV4-2	TRBJ1-1	.	CASSPHQGTEAFF	TGTGCCAGCAGCCCCCATCAGGGTACTGAAGCTTTCTTT
.	TRBV21-1	TRBJ2-7	.	CASYEQYF	TGTGCCAGCTACGAGCAGTACTTC
.	TRBV28	TRBJ2-7	.	CASSRTTDSYEQYF	TGTGCCAGCAGCCGAACGACAGATTCATACGAGCAGTACTTC
.	TRBV5-6	TRBJ2-1	once	CASSLGLHEQFF	TGTGCCAGCAGCTTGGGGCTCCACGAGCAGTTCTTC